The T cell receptor beta chain described here comes from a study of shared clonotypes between healthy human individuals. Findings of the study overall: Only blood was sampled; tissue repertoires likely differ.

CD8 cells classed as naive were CD45RO-negative and positively selected for CCR7, excluding terminally differentiated effector memory CD45RA+ cells. As regards this clone: Its antigen is as yet unknown.

TCRdb's table, derived via immunoSEQ multiplex PCR, lists solely in-frame clones and lacks some. This sample yields 1.5 million to 2.5 million clones, of which roughly 95% are seen a single time; approximately 1% belongs to the top ten. The V and J ends lost 4 bases and 1 base respectively, with 8 bases between them. This CDR3 has 13 amino acids. In germline, CDR1 is MNHNS, CDR2 SASEGT. The sequenced sample was naive CD8+ T cells sorted from blood. The TCR sequence derives from a man between 18 and 35 years old in good health. The rearrangement joins TRBV6-1 to TRBJ2-7; D gene uncertain. The CDR3 protein is CASSVQLSYEQYF. CDR3 coding DNA: TGTGCCAGCAGTGTCCAGCTGTCCTACGAGCAGTACTTC.